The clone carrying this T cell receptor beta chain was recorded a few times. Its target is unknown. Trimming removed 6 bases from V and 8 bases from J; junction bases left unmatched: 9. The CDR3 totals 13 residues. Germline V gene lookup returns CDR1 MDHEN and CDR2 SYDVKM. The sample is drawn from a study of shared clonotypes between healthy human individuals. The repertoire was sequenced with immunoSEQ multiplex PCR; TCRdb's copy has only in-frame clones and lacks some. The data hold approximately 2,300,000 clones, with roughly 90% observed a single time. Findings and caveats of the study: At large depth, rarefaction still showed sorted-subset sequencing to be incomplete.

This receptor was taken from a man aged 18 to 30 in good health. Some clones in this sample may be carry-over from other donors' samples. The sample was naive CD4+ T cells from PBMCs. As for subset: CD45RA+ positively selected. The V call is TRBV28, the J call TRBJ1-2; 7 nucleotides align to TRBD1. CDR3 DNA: TGTGCCAGCAGCCGAGACAGGGCCCAGGGCTACACCTTC. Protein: CASSRDRAQGYTF.